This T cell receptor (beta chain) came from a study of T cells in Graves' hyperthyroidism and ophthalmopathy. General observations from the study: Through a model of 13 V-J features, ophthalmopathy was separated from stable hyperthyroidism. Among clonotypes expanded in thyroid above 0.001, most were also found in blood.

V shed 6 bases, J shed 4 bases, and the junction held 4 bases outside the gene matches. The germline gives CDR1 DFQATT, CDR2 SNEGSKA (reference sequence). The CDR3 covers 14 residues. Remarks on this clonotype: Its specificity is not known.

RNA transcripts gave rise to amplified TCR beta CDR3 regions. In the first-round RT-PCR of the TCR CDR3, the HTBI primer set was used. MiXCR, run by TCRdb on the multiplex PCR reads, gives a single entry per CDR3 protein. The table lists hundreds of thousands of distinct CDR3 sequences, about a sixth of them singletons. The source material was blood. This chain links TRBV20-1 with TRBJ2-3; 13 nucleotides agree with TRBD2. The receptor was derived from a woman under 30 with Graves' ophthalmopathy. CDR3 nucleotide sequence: TGCAGTGCGGAAGGGACTAGCGGGGCAGATACGCAGTATTTT. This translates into CSAEGTSGADTQYF.